A single T cell receptor (beta chain) is shown here with its context. The sample comes from a study of molecular identifiers for immune sequencing clone quantification. V was pared by 0 bases and J by 3 bases, with 7 bases of the junction left unmatched. CDR3 length equals 15 residues. The V gene's germline CDR1 is DFQATT and CDR2 SNEGSKA (reference sequence). TCRdb reprocessed the PCR reads via MiXCR and lists one record per CDR3 protein. The sample has 400,000 to 600,000 distinct CDR3 sequences; about 26% are singletons. The receptor's source is a human donor in good health. Some libraries in this study had Jurkat cell RNA spiked in. The gene calls are TRBV20-1 and TRBJ1-1; 7 nucleotides match TRBD1. Input material: naive CD8+ T cells from blood, with Jurkat cell RNA spiked in. Subset specified: FACS-sorted CD8+CD4-CCR7+CD45RA+ naive T cells. In nucleotides, the CDR3 is TGCAGTGCTAGAGATCCGGGGACAGTCGACACTGAAGCTTTCTTT. The encoded protein is CSARDPGTVDTEAFF.